This T cell receptor beta chain was observed in a study of CD4 and CD8 cells across lung adenocarcinoma regions. TCRdb itself ran the PCR reads through MiXCR, one entry per CDR3 protein. The table has under 12,000 distinct CDR3 sequences, around three fifths seen once. The germline gives CDR1 MNHNS, CDR2 SASEGT. This CDR3 spans 16 amino acids. In its sample, this clonotype ranks as medium-sized (0.01 to 0.1%). Localized lung adenocarcinoma, a non-small cell lung cancer, affected the donors. This receptor was obtained from a male donor with lung adenocarcinoma. The CD4 and CD8 labels of this study may be unreliable. This chain joins TRBV6-1 and TRBJ2-1, with D perhaps assigned TRBD1 or TRBD2 (7 bases each). The J call may be in error: the DNA end matches TRBJ2-7 better. Sequencing was carried out using CD8+ T cells from the margin of a lung tumor. This chain's CDR3 is CASSEPGGGRSYEQYF. CDR3 bases: TGTGCCAGCAGTGAACCAGGGGGGGGTCGATCCTACGAGCAGTACTTC.